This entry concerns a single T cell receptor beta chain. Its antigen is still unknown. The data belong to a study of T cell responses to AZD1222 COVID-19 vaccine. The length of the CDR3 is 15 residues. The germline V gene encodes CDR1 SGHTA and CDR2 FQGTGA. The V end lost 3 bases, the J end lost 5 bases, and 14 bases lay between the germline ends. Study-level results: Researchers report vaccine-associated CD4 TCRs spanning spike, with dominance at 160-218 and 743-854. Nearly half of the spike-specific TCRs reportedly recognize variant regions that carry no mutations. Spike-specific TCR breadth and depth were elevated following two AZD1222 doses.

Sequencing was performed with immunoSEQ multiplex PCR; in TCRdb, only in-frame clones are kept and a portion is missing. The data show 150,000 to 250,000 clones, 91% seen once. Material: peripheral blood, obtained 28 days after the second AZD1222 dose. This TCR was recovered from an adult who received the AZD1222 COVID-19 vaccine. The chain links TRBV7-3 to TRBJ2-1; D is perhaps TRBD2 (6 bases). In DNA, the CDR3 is TGTGCCAGCAGCTTGGAGGGCCCATCTGACAATGAGCAGTTCTTC. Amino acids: CASSLEGPSDNEQFF.